This TCR beta chain stems from a study of technical replicates of blood from a handful of donors. Method: immunoSEQ multiplex PCR; TCRdb's copy keeps in-frame clones and lacks some. Of more than 70,000 clones listed, around 92% were seen once; the top ten hold around 0.27%. This CDR3 is built from 14 residues. With 5 bases removed from V and 2 bases from J, the gap between germline ends came to 11 bases. CDR1 is SGHVS, CDR2 FNYEAQ, per germline. Sequenced: T cells isolated from PBMCs. The gene calls are TRBV7-6 and TRBJ2-3, with D perhaps matching TRBD2 (6 bases). This receptor was obtained from a human donor in good health. The CDR3 loop is CASSPTRYTDTQYF. The CDR3 DNA reads as TGTGCCAGCAGCCCGACTAGGTACACAGATACGCAGTATTTT.